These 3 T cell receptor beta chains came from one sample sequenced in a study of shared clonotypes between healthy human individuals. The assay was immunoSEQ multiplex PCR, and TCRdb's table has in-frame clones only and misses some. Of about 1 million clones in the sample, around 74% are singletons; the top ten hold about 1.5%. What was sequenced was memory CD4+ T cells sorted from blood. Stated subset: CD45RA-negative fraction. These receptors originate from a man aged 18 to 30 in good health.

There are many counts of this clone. This CDR3 is CASSPRDSINTGELFF. Here the CDR3 DNA reads TGTGCCAGCAGCCCCCGGGACTCAATTAACACCGGGGAGCTGTTTTTT. V gene TRBV9 combines with J gene TRBJ2-2, with D possibly being TRBD2 (6 bases). The germline V and J ends were trimmed by 4 bases and 2 bases, with 15 bases remaining between them. The germline CDR1 and CDR2 sequences are SGDLS and YYNGEE. This CDR3 comprises 16 residues.

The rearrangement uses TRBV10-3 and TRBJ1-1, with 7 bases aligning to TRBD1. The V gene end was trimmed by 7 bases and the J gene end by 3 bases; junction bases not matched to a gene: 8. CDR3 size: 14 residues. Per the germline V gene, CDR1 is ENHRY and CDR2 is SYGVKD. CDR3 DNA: TGTGCCATCAAGACAGGGTCCTTCGACACTGAAGCTTTCTTT. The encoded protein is CAIKTGSFDTEAFF.

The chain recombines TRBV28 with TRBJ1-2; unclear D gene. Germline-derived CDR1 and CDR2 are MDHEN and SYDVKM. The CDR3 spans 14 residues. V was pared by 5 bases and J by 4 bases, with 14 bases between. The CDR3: CASSPPEKVYGYTF. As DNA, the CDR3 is TGTGCCAGCAGTCCTCCGGAAAAGGTCTATGGCTACACCTTC.